The present T cell receptor beta chain was sequenced within a study of beta chain features in type 1 diabetes. The study, taken as a whole, reports: People with Type 1 diabetes carried modestly yet significantly shorter TCRB CDR3s in all four CD4+ subsets. Whether HLA type affects TCRB rearrangement stayed undetermined in the present work.

In regard to this clone: Its cognate antigen is unknown.

Germline lookup yields CDR1 SGHDT and CDR2 YYEEEE. The J segment lost 4 bases and the V segment lost 4 bases, leaving 1 base of the junction unmatched. The CDR3 loop spans 13 amino acids. The authors reverse transcribed all of the isolated RNA, so sequencing captured expressed TCRB transcripts. Libraries were prepared by immunoSEQ multiplex PCR; TCRdb keeps only in-frame clonotypes and omits some of them. The sample lists about 270,000 clones; 14% were seen once. V and J are TRBV5-6 and TRBJ1-4; 7 positions match TRBD1. The clonotype comes from a young man with type 1 diabetes. Sequenced: naive CD4+ T cells from blood. DNA for the CDR3: TGTGCCAGCAGCCGGGACAGTAATGAAAAACTGTTTTTT. Protein product: CASSRDSNEKLFF.